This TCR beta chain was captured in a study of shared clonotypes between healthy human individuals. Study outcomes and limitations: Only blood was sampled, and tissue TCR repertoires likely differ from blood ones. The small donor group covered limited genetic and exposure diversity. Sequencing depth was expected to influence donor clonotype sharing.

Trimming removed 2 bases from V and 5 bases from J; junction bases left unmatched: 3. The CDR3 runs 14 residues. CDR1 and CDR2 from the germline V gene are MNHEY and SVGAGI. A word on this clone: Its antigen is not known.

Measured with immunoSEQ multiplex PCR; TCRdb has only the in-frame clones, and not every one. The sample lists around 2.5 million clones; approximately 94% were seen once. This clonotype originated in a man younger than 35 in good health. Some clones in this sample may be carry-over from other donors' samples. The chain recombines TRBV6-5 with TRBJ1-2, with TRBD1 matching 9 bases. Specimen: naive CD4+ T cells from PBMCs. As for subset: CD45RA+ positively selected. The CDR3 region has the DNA TGTGCCAGCAGTTACGGACAGGGGAGGTATGGCTACACCTTC. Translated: CASSYGQGRYGYTF.